The following is a T cell receptor (beta chain) sequence with its context. This clonotype was seen more than once but under ten times. It has no known antigen specificity. Nothing much larger sits one base from this clone, and base qualities are not available. The sample originates from a study of T-cell memory formation after mild COVID-19 (dated by TCRdb to the early 2020s). At the level of the whole study: Most TCR sequence clusters were specific to one of the two donors. In a couple of donors, T-cell clones that expanded and contracted after mild COVID-19 were tracked by sequencing TCRalpha and TCRbeta repertoires over time. Two young, previously healthy adult volunteers, one female and one male, were included in the cohort.

Ficoll-Paque density gradient centrifugation was the method used to isolate PBMCs. V is pruned by 8 bases and J by 3 bases, leaving 3 bases of the junction without a gene match. The CDR3 measures 13 amino acids from cysteine to phenylalanine. Just the 39-base CDR3 DNA is kept, in frame starting at base 1. Sequences SGHVS (CDR1) and FQNEAQ (CDR2) are obtained from the germline V gene. Results the study describes overall, beyond this receptor: The detection of some responding clones in pre-infection memory suggests that pre-existing cross-reactive memory T cells joined the SARS-CoV-2 response. Whether the second-wave clones peaking on day 37 were SARS-CoV-2 specific was not confirmed. Only a couple of mild cases were covered in the study, and larger cohorts including severe cases with pre-infection samples were considered necessary. Contracting CD4+ clones turned up mainly in the CM and EM memory subsets, whereas EMRA was where CD8+ clones were enriched. Clones contracting from day 15 to 85 had balanced CD4/CD8 phenotypes, while a second wave expanding from day 15 to 37 was biased towards CD4+.

Instrument used: Illumina NovaSeq 6000. cDNA libraries for TCRalpha and TCRbeta were prepared by 5'RACE using constant-segment primers, with sample barcodes and unique molecular identifiers added. Trizol reagent was used to extract RNA from every sample. Amplification of the libraries took two PCR steps, and the second step added a second sample barcode plus Illumina TruSeq adapters. Libraries were sequenced on an Illumina NovaSeq with 2 x 150 bp paired-end reads. Per the original workflow: Reads were demultiplexed and collapsed into UMI-guided consensus sequences with migec v1.2.7. Using mixcr v2.1.11, UMI consensuses were aligned to TRA and TRB V and J templates and then assembled into clonotypes. A clonotype was counted as expanded or contracted only when both edgeR and NoisET called the clonotype significant, with the noise models trained on biological replicates. edgeR calls used a false discovery rate-adjusted p below 0.01 and a log2 fold-change threshold of 1. As an exploratory analysis of dynamics, max-normalized trajectories of the 1000 most abundant clonotypes were examined by PCA with hierarchical clustering. The CD4 or CD8 phenotype of responding clones was assigned using the separately sequenced CD4+ and CD8+ repertoires. The raw public reads went through TCRdb reprocessing: fastp at Q25, MiXCR clone calling, in-frame beta chains kept. Here each entry gathers all rows of one CDR3 protein and keeps the most common genes and DNA. For this entry, the V and J calls and clone size follow TCRdb and not the study's own pipeline. The sample has about 250,000 distinct CDR3 sequences on record, 18% of them singletons. The top ten constitute 23% of the sample.

The chain couples TRBV7-8 to TRBJ1-2, and 10 junctional nucleotides match TRBD1. This receptor was obtained from a man younger than 30 who had mild COVID-19 (a few samples of this study predate the infection). The sample titles of this study are shuffled in the database, so cell type and time point are left out; the donor was told from shared clones. The sequenced sample was PBMCs or a T cell subset sorted from them (not recorded which). The CDR3 reads CASSGTGDYGYTF. The nucleotide sequence is given as TGTGCCAGCTCCGGGACAGGGGACTATGGCTACACCTTC.